This T cell receptor beta chain derives from a study of metastatic and nonmetastatic thyroid tumors. Study summary: Where malignant and benign thyroid patients were concerned, repertoires were compared across blood and tumor or nodule tissue.

This clone was detected many times. Its antigen is not identified. Findings and limits, study-wide: Benign nodules reportedly had significantly lower TCR beta diversity than malignant thyroid tumors in blood and tumor.

Prior to thyroid surgery, none of the patients had received any treatment. Per the authors' pipeline: Using the CDR3 differences seen across clinicopathological groups, the authors built a distant-metastasis classifier for papillary thyroid cancer, which was meant to discriminate distant-metastatic patients. TCRdb redid the clone calls on the PCR reads using MiXCR. Clone size and V and J calls follow TCRdb, not the original study. This repertoire shows over 25,000 clones, about 4.1% found once; its top ten account for around 20%. There are 13 residues in the CDR3. CDR1 is SGHKS and CDR2 is YYEKEE in the germline V gene (reference sequence). Deletions cut 1 base from V and 6 bases from J, with 7 bases between.

The sequencing input was blood. The origin of this receptor is a female donor with papillary thyroid cancer or a benign thyroid nodule (not recorded which). Some clones in this sample may be carry-over from other donors' samples. The chain combines TRBV5-5 with TRBJ2-2; D is unresolved. Here the CDR3 reads CASSLLLAGELFF. DNA for the CDR3: TGTGCCAGCAGCTTGCTTCTAGCCGGGGAGCTGTTTTTT.